The present T cell receptor (beta chain) was sequenced within a study of cytotoxic CD8 clonotypes in ibrutinib-treated CLL. V was pared by 6 bases and J by 9 bases, with 12 bases of the junction left unmatched. CDR1 is KGHSH and CDR2 is LQKENI in the germline V gene. The CDR3 spans 16 residues. Regarding this clone: The antigen is not known.

Study-wide results and caveats: There were few public clonotypes, and on treatment they contracted or stayed stable.

The assay was immunoSEQ multiplex PCR, and TCRdb's table has in-frame clones only and misses some. The repertoire consists of over 70,000 clones, with more than 75% occurring once and the leading ten covering roughly 4.8%. The sequence came from a human donor with chronic lymphocytic leukemia. The rearrangement links TRBV18 to TRBJ2-1; 12 bases match TRBD2. The sequencing used PBMCs, collected after 12 months of ibrutinib treatment. CDR3 amino acids: CASSPLAGGSLGEQFF. As DNA, the CDR3 is TGTGCCAGCTCCCCCCTAGCGGGGGGGTCGTTGGGTGAGCAGTTCTTC.